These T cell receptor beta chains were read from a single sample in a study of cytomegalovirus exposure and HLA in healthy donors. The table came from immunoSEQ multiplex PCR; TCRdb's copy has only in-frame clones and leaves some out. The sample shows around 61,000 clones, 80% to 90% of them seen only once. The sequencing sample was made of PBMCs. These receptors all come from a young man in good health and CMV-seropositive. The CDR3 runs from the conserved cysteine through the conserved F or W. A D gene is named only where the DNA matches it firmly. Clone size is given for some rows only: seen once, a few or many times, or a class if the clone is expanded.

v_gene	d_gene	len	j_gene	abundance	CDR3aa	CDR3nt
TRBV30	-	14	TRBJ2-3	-	CAWSQGGFSDTQYF	TGTGCCTGGAGTCAAGGGGGATTTTCAGATACGCAGTATTTT
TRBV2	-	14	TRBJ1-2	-	CASSERDRNYGYTF	TGTGCCAGCAGTGAACGCGACAGAAACTATGGCTACACCTTC
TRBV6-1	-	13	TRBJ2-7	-	CASRETGSYEQYF	TGTGCCAGCAGGGAGACAGGTTCCTACGAGCAGTACTTC
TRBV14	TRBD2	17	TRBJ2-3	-	CASSQEGLLFITDTQYF	TGTGCCAGCAGCCAAGAGGGACTATTATTCATCACAGATACGCAGTATTTT
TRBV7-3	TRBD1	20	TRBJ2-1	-	CASSRTGTGRSGRSYNEQFF	TGTGCCAGCAGTCGAACCGGGACAGGGAGGTCGGGACGCTCCTACAATGAGCAGTTCTTC
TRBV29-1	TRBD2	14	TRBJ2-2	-	CSAETSGSSGELFF	TGCAGCGCCGAGACTAGCGGGAGTTCCGGGGAGCTGTTTTTT
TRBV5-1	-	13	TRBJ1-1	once	CASWPTGSTEAFF	TGCGCCAGCTGGCCTACGGGGAGCACTGAAGCTTTCTTT
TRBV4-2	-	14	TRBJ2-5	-	CASSQAGFEETQYF	TGTGCCAGCAGCCAAGCAGGGTTCGAAGAGACCCAGTACTTC
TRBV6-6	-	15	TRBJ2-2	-	CASTQDGRRGGELFF	TGTGCCAGCACCCAAGACGGGAGAAGGGGCGGGGAGCTGTTTTTT
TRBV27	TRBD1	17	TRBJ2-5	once	CASSPLFTGGVGETQYF	TGTGCCAGCAGCCCATTGTTCACAGGGGGAGTGGGGGAGACCCAGTACTTC
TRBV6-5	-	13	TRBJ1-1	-	CASNGGGRTEAFF	TGTGCCAGCAATGGGGGGGGGCGAACTGAAGCTTTCTTT
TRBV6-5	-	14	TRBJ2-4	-	CASTPTGSKNIQYF	TGTGCCAGCACTCCCACAGGGTCCAAAAACATTCAGTACTTC
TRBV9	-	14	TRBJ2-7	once	CASSLTLGPSEQYF	TGTGCCAGCAGCTTAACGTTGGGGCCCTCGGAGCAGTACTTC
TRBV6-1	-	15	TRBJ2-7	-	CASSESHRDNYEQYF	TGTGCCAGCAGTGAATCTCACAGGGACAACTACGAGCAGTACTTC
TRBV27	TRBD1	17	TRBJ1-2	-	CASSLSQGAVGLYGYTF	TGTGCCAGCAGTTTATCACAGGGGGCCGTAGGACTTTATGGCTACACCTTC
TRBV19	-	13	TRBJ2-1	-	CASLGLSYNEQFF	TGTGCCAGCTTGGGACTTTCCTACAATGAGCAGTTCTTC
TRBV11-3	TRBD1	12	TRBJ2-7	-	CASRDRAHEQYF	TGTGCCAGCAGGGACAGGGCCCACGAGCAGTACTTC
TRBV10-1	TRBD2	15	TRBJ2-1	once	CASSDFSGSTREQFF	TGCGCCAGCAGTGATTTTAGCGGGAGTACTCGTGAGCAGTTCTTC
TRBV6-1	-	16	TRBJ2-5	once	CASSEAVLAEQETQYF	TGTGCCAGCAGTGAAGCGGTACTAGCAGAGCAAGAGACCCAGTACTTC
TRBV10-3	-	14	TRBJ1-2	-	CAISRPGSDYGYTF	TGTGCCATCAGTAGGCCGGGAAGTGACTATGGCTACACCTTC
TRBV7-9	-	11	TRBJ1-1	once	CASSEETEAFF	TGTGCCAGCAGTGAGGAGACTGAAGCTTTCTTT
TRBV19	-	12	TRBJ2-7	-	CASSIGRGEQYF	TGTGCCAGTAGTATAGGAAGAGGCGAGCAGTACTTC
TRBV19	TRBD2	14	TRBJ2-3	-	CASNARTSGRALNF	TGTGCCAGTAACGCAAGGACTAGCGGGAGGGCCTTAAATTTT
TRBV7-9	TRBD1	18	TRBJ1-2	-	CSSSPYLGTGGEDYGYTF	TGTTCCAGCAGCCCCTACCTCGGGACAGGGGGCGAGGATTATGGCTACACCTTC
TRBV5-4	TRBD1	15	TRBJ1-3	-	CASSFTGGSGNTIYF	TGTGCCAGCAGCTTTACAGGGGGCTCTGGAAACACCATATATTTT
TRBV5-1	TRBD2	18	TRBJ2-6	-	CASSFGLAGGRGANVLTF	TGCGCCAGCAGCTTTGGACTAGCGGGAGGGCGTGGGGCCAACGTCCTGACTTTC
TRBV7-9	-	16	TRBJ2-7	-	CASSLVASGLSYEQYF	TGTGCCAGCAGCTTAGTCGCCAGCGGGCTCTCCTACGAGCAGTACTTC
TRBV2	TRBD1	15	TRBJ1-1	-	CASSEAGTGNTEAFF	TGTGCCAGCAGTGAAGCAGGGACAGGGAACACTGAAGCTTTCTTT
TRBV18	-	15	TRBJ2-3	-	CASSPTLGGTDTQYF	TGTGCCAGCTCACCTACTCTAGGGGGCACAGATACGCAGTATTTT
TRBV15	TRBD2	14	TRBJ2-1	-	CATNGGRAYNEQFF	TGTGCCACCAACGGCGGGAGAGCCTACAATGAGCAGTTCTTC
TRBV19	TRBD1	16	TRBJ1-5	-	CASSLVTGWSNQPQHF	TGTGCCAGTAGTCTTGTGACAGGGTGGAGCAATCAGCCCCAGCATTTT
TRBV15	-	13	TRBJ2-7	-	CATSRDSSYEQYF	TGTGCCACCAGCAGGGACAGCTCCTACGAGCAGTACTTC
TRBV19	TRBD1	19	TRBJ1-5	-	CASRTTGQGWSYSNQPQHF	TGTGCCAGTAGAACTACGGGACAGGGTTGGTCGTATAGCAATCAGCCCCAGCATTTT
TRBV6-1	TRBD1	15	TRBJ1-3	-	CASSPTGVFGNTIYF	TGTGCCAGCAGTCCTACAGGGGTTTTTGGAAACACCATATATTTT
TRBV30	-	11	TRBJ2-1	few	CAWSVRGEQFF	TGTGCCTGGAGTGTAAGAGGTGAGCAGTTCTTC
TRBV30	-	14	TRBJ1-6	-	CAWSAVVANSPLHF	TGTGCCTGGAGTGCTGTAGTTGCAAATTCACCCCTCCACTTT
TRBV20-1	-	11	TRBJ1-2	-	CSARLGEGYTF	TGCAGTGCTAGGTTAGGGGAAGGCTACACCTTC
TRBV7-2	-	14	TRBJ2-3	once	CASSSPTRGDTQYF	TGTGCCAGCAGCTCCCCCACTCGCGGAGATACGCAGTATTTT
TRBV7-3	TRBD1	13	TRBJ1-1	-	CASSLDRGTEAFF	TGTGCCAGCAGCTTAGACAGGGGCACTGAAGCTTTCTTT
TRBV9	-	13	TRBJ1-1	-	CASSVDRSTEAFF	TGTGCCAGCAGCGTCGACAGGTCCACTGAAGCTTTCTTT
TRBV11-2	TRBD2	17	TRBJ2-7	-	CASSLVARTSGSYEQYF	TGTGCCAGCAGCTTAGTAGCTCGGACTAGCGGGAGTTACGAGCAGTACTTC
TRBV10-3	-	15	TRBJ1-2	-	CAIRKLLQGDYGYTF	TGTGCCATCAGGAAGCTCCTACAGGGTGACTATGGCTACACCTTC
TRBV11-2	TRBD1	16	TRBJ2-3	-	CASSFRGTGLTDTQYF	TGTGCCAGCAGCTTTCGGGGGACAGGGCTCACAGATACGCAGTATTTT
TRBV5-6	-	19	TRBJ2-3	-	CASSWGTAPVVAATDTQYF	TGTGCCAGCAGCTGGGGGACAGCCCCGGTGGTAGCGGCCACAGATACGCAGTATTTT
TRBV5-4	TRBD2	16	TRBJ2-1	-	CASSLGGGLAPVEQFF	TGTGCCAGCAGCTTGGGTGGGGGACTAGCGCCCGTTGAGCAGTTCTTC
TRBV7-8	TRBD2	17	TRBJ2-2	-	CASNSKNGRAGTGELFF	TGTGCCAGCAACTCCAAGAACGGGAGGGCCGGCACCGGGGAGCTGTTTTTT
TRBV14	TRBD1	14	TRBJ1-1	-	CASSHRQGSTEAFF	TGTGCCAGCAGCCACCGACAGGGGAGCACTGAAGCTTTCTTT
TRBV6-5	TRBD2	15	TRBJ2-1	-	CASTYGTSGRNEQFF	TGTGCCAGCACCTATGGTACTAGCGGCCGCAATGAGCAGTTCTTC
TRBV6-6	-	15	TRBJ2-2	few	CASRGVSGNTGELFF	TGTGCCAGCAGGGGCGTTAGCGGCAACACCGGGGAGCTGTTTTTT
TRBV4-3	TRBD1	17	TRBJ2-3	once	CASSPRDYYRGIDTQYF	TGCGCCAGCAGCCCACGAGACTATTACAGGGGAATCGATACGCAGTATTTT
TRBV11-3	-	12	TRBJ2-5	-	CASSLGLETQYF	TGTGCCAGCAGCTTAGGGCTGGAGACCCAGTACTTC
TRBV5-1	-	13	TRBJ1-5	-	CASSLGFTQPQHF	TGCGCCAGCAGCCTCGGGTTTACTCAGCCCCAGCATTTT
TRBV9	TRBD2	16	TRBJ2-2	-	CASATGTSGNTGELFF	TGTGCCAGCGCGACCGGGACTAGCGGGAACACCGGGGAGCTGTTTTTT
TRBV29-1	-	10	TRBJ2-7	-	CSVGAERQYF	TGCAGCGTGGGGGCCGAGCGGCAGTACTTC
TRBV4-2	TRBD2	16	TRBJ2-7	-	CASSNGTSGSPYEQYF	TGTGCCAGCAGCAACGGGACTAGCGGGTCCCCCTACGAGCAGTACTTC
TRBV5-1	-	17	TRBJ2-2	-	CASSLGRGDKRTGELFF	TGCGCCAGCAGCTTGGGACGCGGTGACAAGCGGACCGGGGAGCTGTTTTTT
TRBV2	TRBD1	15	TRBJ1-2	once	CASTPSPGQYYGYTF	TGTGCCAGCACCCCAAGCCCGGGACAGTACTATGGCTACACCTTC
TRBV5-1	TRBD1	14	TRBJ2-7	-	CASSSGTGENEQYF	TGCGCCAGCAGCTCCGGGACAGGGGAAAACGAGCAGTACTTC
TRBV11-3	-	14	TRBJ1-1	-	CASSLTGLNTEAFF	TGTGCCAGCAGCCTCACAGGGTTGAACACTGAAGCTTTCTTT
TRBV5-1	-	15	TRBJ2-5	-	CASSVEAYLQETQYF	TGCGCCAGCAGCGTCGAGGCATACTTACAAGAGACCCAGTACTTC